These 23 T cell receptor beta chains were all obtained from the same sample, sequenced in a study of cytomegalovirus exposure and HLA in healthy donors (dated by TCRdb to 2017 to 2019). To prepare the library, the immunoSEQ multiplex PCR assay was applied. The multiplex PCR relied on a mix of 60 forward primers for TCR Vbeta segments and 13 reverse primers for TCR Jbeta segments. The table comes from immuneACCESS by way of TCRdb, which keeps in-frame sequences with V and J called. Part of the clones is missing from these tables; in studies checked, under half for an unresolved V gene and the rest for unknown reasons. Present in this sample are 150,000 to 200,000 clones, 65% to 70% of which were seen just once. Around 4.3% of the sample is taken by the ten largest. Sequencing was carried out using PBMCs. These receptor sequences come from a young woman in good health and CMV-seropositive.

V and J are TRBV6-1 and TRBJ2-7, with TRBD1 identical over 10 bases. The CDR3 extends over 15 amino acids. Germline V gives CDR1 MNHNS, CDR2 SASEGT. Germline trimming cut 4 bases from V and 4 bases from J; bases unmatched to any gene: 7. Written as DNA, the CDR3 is TGTGCCAGCAGTGGGGACAGGGGCCCCATTTACGAGCAGTACTTC. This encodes CASSGDRGPIYEQYF.

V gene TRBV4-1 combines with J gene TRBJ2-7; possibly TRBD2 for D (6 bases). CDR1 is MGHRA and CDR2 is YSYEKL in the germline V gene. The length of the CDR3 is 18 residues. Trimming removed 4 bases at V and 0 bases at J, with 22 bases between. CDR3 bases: TGCGCCAGCAGCCGTCGGGACTGGCCAGAGGAAAACTCCTACGAGCAGTACTTC. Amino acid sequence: CASSRRDWPEENSYEQYF.

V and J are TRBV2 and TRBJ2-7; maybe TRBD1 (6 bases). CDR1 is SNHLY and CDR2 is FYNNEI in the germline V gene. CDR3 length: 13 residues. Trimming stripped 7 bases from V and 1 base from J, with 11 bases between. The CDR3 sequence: CASMGQQSYEQYF. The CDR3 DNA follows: TGTGCCAGCATGGGACAACAATCCTACGAGCAGTACTTC.

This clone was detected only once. The CDR3 is CASGQGSYGYTF. The CDR3 DNA sequence: TGTGCCAGCGGACAGGGGAGCTATGGCTACACCTTC. The chain combines TRBV2 with TRBJ1-2; TRBD1 matches 9 bases. Germline V gives CDR1 SNHLY, CDR2 FYNNEI. This CDR3 spans 12 amino acids. J gave up 4 bases and V 8 bases, and 2 bases lay outside the gene matches. Full variable domain (outside the CDR3, taken from reference TRBV2 and TRBJ1-2): EPEVTQTPSHQVTQMGQEVILRCVPISNHLYFYWYRQILGQKVEFLVSFYNNEISEKSEIFDDQFSVERPDGSNFTLKIRSTKLEDSAMYFCASGQGSYGYTFGSGTRLTVV.

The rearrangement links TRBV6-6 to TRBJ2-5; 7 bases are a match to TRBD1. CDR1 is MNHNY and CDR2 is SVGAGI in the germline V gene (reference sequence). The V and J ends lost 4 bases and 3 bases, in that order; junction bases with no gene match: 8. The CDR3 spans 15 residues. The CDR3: CASSFPNRGEETQYF. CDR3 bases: TGTGCCAGCAGTTTCCCTAACAGGGGCGAAGAGACCCAGTACTTC.

The CDR3 loop reads CAISTLETDTEAFF. As DNA, the CDR3 is TGTGCCATCAGCACCCTGGAGACAGACACTGAAGCTTTCTTT. This chain uses TRBV10-3 with TRBJ1-1, with D possibly being TRBD1 (5 bases). This CDR3 has 14 amino acids. The V gene lost 6 bases and the J gene lost 3 bases, with 14 bases spanning the gap. Germline V gene sequence: CDR1 ENHRY, CDR2 SYGVKD.

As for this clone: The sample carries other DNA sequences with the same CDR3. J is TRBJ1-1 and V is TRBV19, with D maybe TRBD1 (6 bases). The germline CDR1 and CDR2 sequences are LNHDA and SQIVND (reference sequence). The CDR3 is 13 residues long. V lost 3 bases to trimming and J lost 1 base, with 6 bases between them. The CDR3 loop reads CASSMGQNTEAFF. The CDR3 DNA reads TGTGCCAGTAGTATGGGACAGAACACTGAAGCTTTCTTT. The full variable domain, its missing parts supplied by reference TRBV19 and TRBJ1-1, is DGGITQSPKYLFRKEGQNVTLSCEQNLNHDAMYWYRQDPGQGLRLIYYSQIVNDFQKGDIAEGYSVSREKKESFPLTVTSAQKNPTAFYLCASSMGQNTEAFFGQGTRLTVV.

CDR3 residues: CASSVGITTGQLAYEQYF. Written as DNA, the CDR3 is TGTGCCAGCAGCGTAGGAATTACGACGGGACAGTTGGCTTACGAGCAGTACTTC. The gene calls are TRBV9 and TRBJ2-7; 7 positions match TRBD1. Germline V gene data show CDR1 as SGDLS and CDR2 as YYNGEE. The CDR3 contains 18 residues. With 0 bases clipped from V and 4 bases from J, the junction kept 16 bases outside the gene matches.

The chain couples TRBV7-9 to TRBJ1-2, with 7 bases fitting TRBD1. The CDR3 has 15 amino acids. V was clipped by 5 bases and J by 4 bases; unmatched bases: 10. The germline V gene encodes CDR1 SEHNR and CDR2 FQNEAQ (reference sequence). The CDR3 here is CASSPRQGGFYGYTF. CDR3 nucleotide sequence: TGTGCCAGCAGCCCAAGACAGGGCGGCTTCTATGGCTACACCTTC.

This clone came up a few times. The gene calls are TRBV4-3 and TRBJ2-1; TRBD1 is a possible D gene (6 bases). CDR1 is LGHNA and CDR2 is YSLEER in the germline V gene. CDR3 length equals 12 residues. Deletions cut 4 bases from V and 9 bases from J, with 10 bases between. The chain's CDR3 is CASSLQGSEQFF. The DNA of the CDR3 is TGCGCCAGCAGCCTCCAGGGGAGTGAGCAGTTCTTC.

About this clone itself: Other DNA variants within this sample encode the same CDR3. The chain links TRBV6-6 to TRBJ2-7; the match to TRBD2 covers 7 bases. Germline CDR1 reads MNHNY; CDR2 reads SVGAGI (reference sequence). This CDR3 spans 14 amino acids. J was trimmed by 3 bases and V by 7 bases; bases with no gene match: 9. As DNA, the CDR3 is TGTGCCAGCACCGAGGGGAGGGTTTACTACGAGCAGTACTTC. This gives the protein CASTEGRVYYEQYF.

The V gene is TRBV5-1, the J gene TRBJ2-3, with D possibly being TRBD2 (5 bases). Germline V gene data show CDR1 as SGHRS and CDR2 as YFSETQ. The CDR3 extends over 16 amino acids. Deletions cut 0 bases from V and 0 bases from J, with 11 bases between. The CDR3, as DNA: TGCGCCAGCAGCTTGGAGAGCGGTGGGAGCACAGATACGCAGTATTTT. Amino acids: CASSLESGGSTDTQYF.

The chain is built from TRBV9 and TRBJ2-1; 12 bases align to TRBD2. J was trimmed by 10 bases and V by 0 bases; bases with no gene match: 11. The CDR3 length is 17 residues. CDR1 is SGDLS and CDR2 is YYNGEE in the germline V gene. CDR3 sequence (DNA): TGTGCCAGCAGCGTAGGGCCGACTAGCGGGGGCCTTACGGAGCAGTTCTTC. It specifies CASSVGPTSGGLTEQFF.

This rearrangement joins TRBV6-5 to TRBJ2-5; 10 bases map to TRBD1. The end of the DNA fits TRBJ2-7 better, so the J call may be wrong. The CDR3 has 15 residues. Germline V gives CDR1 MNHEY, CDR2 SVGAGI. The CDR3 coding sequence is TGTGCCAGCAGTAACCCGGGACAGGGGTACTACGAGCAGTACTTC. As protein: CASSNPGQGYYEQYF.

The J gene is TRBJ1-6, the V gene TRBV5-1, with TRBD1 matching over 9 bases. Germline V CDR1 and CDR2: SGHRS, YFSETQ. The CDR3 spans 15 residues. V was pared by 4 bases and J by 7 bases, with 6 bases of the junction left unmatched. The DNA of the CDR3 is TGCGCCAGCAGCCCCGGGACAGGGAACAATTCACCCCTCCACTTT. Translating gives CASSPGTGNNSPLHF.

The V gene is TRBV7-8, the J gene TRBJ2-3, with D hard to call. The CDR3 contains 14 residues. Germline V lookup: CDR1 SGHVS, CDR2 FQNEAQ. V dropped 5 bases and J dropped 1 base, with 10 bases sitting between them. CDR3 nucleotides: TGTGCCAGCAGCGCGTTCCCCGGCACAGATACGCAGTATTTT. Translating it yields CASSAFPGTDTQYF.

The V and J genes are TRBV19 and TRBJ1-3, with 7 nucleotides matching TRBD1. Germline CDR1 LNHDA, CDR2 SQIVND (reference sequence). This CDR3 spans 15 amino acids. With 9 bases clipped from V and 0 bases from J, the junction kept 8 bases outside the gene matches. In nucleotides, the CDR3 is TGTGCCAGCGCCCGACAGGGTAGCTCTGGAAACACCATATATTTT. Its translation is CASARQGSSGNTIYF.

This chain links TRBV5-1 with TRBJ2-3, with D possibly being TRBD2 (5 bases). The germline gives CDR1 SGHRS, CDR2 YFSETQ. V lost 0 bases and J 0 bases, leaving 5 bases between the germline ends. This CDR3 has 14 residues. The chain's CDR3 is CASSLGGSTDTQYF. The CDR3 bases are TGCGCCAGCAGCTTGGGCGGGAGCACAGATACGCAGTATTTT.

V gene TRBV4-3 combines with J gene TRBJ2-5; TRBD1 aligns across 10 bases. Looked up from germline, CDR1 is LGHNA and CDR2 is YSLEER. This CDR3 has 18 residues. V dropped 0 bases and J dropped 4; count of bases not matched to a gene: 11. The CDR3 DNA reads TGCGCCAGCAGCCAAGATCGGGAGACAGGGGGCGGAGGAGAGACCCAGTACTTC. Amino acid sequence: CASSQDRETGGGGETQYF.

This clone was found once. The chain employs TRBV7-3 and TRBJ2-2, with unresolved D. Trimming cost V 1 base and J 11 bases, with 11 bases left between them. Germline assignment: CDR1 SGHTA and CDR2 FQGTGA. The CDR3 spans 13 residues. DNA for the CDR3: TGTGCCAGCAGCTTAATCCCCCTTATAGAGCTGTTTTTT. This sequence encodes CASSLIPLIELFF.

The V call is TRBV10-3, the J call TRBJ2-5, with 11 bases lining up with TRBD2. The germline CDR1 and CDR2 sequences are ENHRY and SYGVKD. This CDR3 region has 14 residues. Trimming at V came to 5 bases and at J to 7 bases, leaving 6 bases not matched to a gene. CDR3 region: CAISPTSGGWTQYF. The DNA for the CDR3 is TGTGCCATCAGTCCCACTAGCGGGGGATGGACCCAGTACTTC.

CDR3 nucleotide sequence: TGTGCCAGCAGCGAGGGACAGGGTCGTGTCGGCACAGATACGCAGTATTTT. Translated: CASSEGQGRVGTDTQYF. This sequence joins TRBV9 and TRBJ2-3; 9 nucleotides line up with TRBD1. With 3 bases clipped from V and 1 base from J, the junction kept 9 bases outside the gene matches. This CDR3 is built from 17 residues. Germline CDR1 is SGDLS and CDR2 is YYNGEE.

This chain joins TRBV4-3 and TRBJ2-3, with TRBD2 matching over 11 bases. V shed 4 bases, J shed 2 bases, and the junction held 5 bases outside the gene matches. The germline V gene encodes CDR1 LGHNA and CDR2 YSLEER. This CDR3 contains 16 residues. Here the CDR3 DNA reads TGCGCCAGCAGCCGACGACTAGCGGGGTACACAGATACGCAGTATTTT. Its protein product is CASSRRLAGYTDTQYF.